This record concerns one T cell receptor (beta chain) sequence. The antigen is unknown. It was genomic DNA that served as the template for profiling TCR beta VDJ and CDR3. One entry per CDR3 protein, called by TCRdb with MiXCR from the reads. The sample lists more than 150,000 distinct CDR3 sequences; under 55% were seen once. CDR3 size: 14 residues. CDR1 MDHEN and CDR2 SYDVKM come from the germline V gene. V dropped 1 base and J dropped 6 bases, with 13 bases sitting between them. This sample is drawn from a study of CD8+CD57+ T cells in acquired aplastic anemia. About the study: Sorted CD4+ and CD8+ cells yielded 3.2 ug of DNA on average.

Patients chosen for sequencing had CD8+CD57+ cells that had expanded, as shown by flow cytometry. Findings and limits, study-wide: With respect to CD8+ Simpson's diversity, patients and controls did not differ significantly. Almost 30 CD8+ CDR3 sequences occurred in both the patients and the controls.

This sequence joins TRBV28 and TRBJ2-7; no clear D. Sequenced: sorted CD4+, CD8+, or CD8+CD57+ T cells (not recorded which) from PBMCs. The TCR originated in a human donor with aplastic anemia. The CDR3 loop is CASSLSVQTAEQYF. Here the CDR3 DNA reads TGTGCCAGCAGTTTATCCGTACAGACGGCCGAGCAGTACTTC.